This T cell receptor beta chain derives from a study of blood T cell repertoires in COVID-19. The protocol was immunoSEQ multiplex PCR, while the TCRdb copy is restricted to in-frame clones and leaves out a portion. The sample includes over 250,000 clones, approximately 86% seen only once; the top ten take about an eighth. CDR1 KGHSH and CDR2 LQKENI come from the germline V gene. The CDR3 totals 14 residues. The ends were cut back, 3 bases at V and 0 bases at J, with 8 bases in the middle. This clone was seen just once. The rearrangement joins TRBV18 to TRBJ1-2; no clear D. The TCR sequence derives from a woman aged 70-85 years with COVID-19, enrolled during active disease. The sequenced sample was peripheral blood. The CDR3 nucleotides read TGTGCCAGCTCACCTGGGGAGTCTAACTATGGCTACACCTTC. Protein: CASSPGESNYGYTF.